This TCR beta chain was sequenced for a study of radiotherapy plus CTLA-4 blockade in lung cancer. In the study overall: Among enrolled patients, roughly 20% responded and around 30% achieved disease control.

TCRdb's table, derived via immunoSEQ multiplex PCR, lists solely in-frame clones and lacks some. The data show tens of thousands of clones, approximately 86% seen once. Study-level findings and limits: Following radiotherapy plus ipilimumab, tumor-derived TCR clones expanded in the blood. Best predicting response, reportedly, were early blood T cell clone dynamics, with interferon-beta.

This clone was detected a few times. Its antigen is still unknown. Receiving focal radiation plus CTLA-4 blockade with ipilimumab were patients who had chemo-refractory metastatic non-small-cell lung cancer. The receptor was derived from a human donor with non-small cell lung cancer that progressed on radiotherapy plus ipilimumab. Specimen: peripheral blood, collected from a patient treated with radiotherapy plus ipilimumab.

CDR3 residues: CAISGTGGGPLLYF. Written as DNA, the CDR3 is TGTGCCATCAGTGGGACAGGGGGCGGGCCCCTCCTATATTTT. V usage is TRBV10-3 and J usage is TRBJ1-3; 11 bases line up with TRBD1. V lost 4 bases to trimming and J lost 14 bases; unmatched junction nucleotides: 10. Germline values: CDR1 ENHRY, CDR2 SYGVKD. The CDR3 is 14 amino acids.